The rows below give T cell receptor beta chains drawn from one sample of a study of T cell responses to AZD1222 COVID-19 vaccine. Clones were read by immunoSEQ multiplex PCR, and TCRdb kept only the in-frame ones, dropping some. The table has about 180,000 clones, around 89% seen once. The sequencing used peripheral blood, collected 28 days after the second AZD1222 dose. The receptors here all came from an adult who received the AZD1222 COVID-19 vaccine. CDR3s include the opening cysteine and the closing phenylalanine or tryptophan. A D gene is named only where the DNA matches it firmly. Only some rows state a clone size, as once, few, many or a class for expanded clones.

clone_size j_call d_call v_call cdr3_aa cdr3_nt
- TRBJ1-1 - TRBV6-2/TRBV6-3 CASSYSKAGETEAFF TGTGCCAGCAGTTACTCGAAGGCCGGGGAAACTGAAGCTTTCTTT
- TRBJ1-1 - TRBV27 CASTSRHTEAFF TGTGCCAGCACCTCGCGCCACACTGAAGCTTTCTTT
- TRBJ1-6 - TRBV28 CASSPSRDPSPLHF TGTGCCAGCAGCCCAAGCAGGGATCCTTCACCCCTCCACTTT
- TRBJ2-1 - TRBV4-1 CASSQVLAYNEQFF TGCGCCAGCAGCCAAGTCTTAGCTTACAATGAGCAGTTCTTC
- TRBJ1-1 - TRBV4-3 CASSQDLGGPAEAFF TGCGCCAGCAGCCAAGATCTTGGGGGTCCCGCTGAAGCTTTCTTT
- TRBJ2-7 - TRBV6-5 CASSPGLPSSYEQYF TGTGCCAGCAGTCCGGGACTCCCGAGCTCCTACGAGCAGTACTTC
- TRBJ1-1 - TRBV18 CASSQGLAMNTEAFF TGTGCCAGCTCACAGGGACTGGCCATGAACACTGAAGCTTTCTTT
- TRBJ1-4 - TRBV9 CASSPSGPATNEKLFF TGTGCCAGCAGCCCCTCAGGGCCCGCAACTAATGAAAAACTGTTTTTT
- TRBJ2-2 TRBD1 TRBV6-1 CASREQGAGLQTGELFF TGTGCCAGCAGGGAACAGGGGGCCGGGCTACAGACCGGGGAGCTGTTTTTT
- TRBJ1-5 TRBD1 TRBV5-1 CASTETGKEAQHF TGCGCCAGCACAGAGACAGGGAAGGAGGCCCAGCATTTT
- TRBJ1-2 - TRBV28 CASSPDPWNYGYTF TGTGCCAGCAGTCCCGACCCCTGGAACTATGGCTACACCTTC
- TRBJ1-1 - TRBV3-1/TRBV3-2 CASSQPRGLGSTEAFF TGTGCCAGCAGCCAACCGCGGGGCCTAGGGAGTACTGAAGCTTTCTTT
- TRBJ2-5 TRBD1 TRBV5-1 CASSLVLRQGLETQYF TGCGCCAGCAGCTTGGTATTGAGACAGGGGTTAGAGACCCAGTACTTC
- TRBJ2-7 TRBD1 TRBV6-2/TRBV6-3 CASSYPRGQGAGQYF TGTGCCAGCAGTTACCCTCGGGGACAGGGGGCTGGGCAGTACTTC
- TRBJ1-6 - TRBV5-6 CASSSGTSFSSSPLHF TGTGCCAGCAGCTCCGGGACCTCTTTTTCCTCTTCACCCCTCCACTTT
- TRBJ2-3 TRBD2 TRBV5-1 CASSTGSGVTDTQYF TGCGCCAGCAGCACCGGTAGCGGGGTTACAGATACGCAGTATTTT
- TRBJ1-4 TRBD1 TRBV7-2 CASSFGGGDEKLFF TGTGCCAGCAGCTTTGGAGGGGGCGACGAAAAACTGTTTTTT
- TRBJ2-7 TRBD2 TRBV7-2 CASSPGLAGGSLFYEQYF TGTGCCAGCAGCCCGGGACTAGCGGGAGGGTCTCTATTCTACGAGCAGTACTTC
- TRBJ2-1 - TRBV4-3 CASSQGGPGDEQFF TGCGCCAGCAGCCAAGGGGGGCCGGGGGATGAGCAGTTCTTC
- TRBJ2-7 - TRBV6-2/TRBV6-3 CASSYGRAYEQYF TGTGCCAGCAGTTATGGTAGGGCCTACGAGCAGTACTTC
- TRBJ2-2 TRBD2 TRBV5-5 CASSPDPGRGTGELFF TGTGCCAGCAGCCCGGACCCCGGGAGGGGCACCGGGGAGCTGTTTTTT
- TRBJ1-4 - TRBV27 CASSLSYRANEKLFF TGTGCCAGCAGTTTATCTTACCGGGCTAATGAAAAACTGTTTTTT
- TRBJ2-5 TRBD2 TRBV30 CAWTPHGGRWETQYF TGTGCCTGGACCCCCCATGGCGGGAGGTGGGAGACCCAGTACTTC
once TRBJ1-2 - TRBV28 CASRPGLSYGYTF TGTGCCAGCAGGCCAGGACTATCCTATGGCTACACCTTC
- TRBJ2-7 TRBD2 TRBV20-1 CSASDLAGGADEQYF TGCAGTGCTAGTGACTTAGCGGGAGGGGCGGACGAGCAGTACTTC
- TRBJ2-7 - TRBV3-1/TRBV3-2 CASSPQGRAYEQYF TGTGCCAGCAGCCCCCAGGGTCGGGCCTACGAGCAGTACTTC
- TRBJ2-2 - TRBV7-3 CASSSNRDTGELFF TGTGCCAGCAGCTCGAACAGGGACACCGGGGAGCTGTTTTTT
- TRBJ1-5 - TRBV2 CASSEMVGIQPQHF TGTGCCAGCAGTGAAATGGTGGGGATTCAGCCCCAGCATTTT
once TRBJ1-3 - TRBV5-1 CASSLAGVGNTIYF TGCGCCAGCAGCCTGGCAGGGGTCGGAAACACCATATATTTT
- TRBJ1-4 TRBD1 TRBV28 CASSYSGTGNEKLFF TGTGCCAGCAGTTACTCCGGGACAGGGAATGAAAAACTGTTTTTT
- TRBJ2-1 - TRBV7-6 CASIPGPATYNEQFF TGTGCCAGTATCCCTGGCCCGGCCACCTACAATGAGCAGTTCTTC
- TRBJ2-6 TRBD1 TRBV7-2 CASSWDRAAGANVLTF TGTGCCAGCAGCTGGGACAGGGCTGCTGGGGCCAACGTCCTGACTTTC
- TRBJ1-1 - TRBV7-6 CASSLGPNEAFF TGTGCCAGCAGCTTAGGACCGAATGAAGCTTTCTTT